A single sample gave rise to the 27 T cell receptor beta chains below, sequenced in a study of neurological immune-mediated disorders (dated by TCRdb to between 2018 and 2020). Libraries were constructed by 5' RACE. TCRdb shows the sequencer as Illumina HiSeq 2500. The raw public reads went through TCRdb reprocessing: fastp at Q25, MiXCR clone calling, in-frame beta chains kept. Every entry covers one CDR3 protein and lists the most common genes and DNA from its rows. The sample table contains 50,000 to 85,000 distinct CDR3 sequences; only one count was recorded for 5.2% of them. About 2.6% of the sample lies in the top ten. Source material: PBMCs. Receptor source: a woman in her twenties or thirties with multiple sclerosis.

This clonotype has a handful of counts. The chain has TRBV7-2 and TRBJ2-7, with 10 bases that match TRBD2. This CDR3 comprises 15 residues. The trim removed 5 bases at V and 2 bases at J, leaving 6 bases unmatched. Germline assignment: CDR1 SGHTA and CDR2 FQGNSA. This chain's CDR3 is CASSKGLATAYEQYF. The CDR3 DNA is TGTGCCAGCAGCAAGGGACTAGCGACGGCCTACGAGCAGTACTTC.

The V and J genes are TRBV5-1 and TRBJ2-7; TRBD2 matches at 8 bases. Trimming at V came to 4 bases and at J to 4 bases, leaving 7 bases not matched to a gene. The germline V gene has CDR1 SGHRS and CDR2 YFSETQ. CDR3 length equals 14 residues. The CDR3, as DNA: TGCGCCAGCAGCCATTCAGCGGGGGAGTACGAGCAGTACTTC. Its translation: CASSHSAGEYEQYF. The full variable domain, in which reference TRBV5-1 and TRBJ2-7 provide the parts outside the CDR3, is KAGVTQTPRYLIKTRGQQVTLSCSPISGHRSVSWYQQTPGQGLQFLFEYFSETQRNKGNFPGRFSGRQFSNSRSEMNVSTLELGDSALYLCASSHSAGEYEQYFGPGTRLTVT.

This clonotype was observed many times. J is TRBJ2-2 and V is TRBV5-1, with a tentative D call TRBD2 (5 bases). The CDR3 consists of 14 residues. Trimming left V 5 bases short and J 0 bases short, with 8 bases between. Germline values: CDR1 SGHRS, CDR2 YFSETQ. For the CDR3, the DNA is TGCGCCAGCAGTGAGGGCGCGAACACCGGGGAGCTGTTTTTT. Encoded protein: CASSEGANTGELFF. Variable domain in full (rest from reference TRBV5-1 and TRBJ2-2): KAGVTQTPRYLIKTRGQQVTLSCSPISGHRSVSWYQQTPGQGLQFLFEYFSETQRNKGNFPGRFSGRQFSNSRSEMNVSTLELGDSALYLCASSEGANTGELFFGEGSRLTVL.

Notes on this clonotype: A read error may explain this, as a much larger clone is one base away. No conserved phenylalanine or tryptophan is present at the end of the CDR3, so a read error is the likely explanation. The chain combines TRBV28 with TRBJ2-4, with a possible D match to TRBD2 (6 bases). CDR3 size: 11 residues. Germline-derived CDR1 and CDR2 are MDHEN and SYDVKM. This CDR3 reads CAGGYKNIQYY. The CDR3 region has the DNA TGTGCAGGAGGGTACAAAAACATTCAGTACTAC.

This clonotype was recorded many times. The CDR3 region has the DNA TGTGCCAGCAGTTACGGCAACAGACCAGACAGCTACACCTTC. This sequence encodes CASSYGNRPDSYTF. The chain carries TRBV6-5 and TRBJ1-2; D gene ambiguous. CDR3 length equals 14 residues. The germline V gene encodes CDR1 MNHEY and CDR2 SVGAGI. Deletions cut 2 bases from V and 9 bases from J, with 16 bases between.

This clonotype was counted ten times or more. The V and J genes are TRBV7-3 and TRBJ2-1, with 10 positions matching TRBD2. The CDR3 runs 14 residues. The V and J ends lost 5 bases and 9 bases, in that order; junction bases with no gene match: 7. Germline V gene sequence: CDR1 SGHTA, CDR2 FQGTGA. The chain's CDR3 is CASSPSGGAREQFF. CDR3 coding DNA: TGTGCCAGCAGCCCCAGCGGGGGGGCTCGTGAGCAGTTCTTC.

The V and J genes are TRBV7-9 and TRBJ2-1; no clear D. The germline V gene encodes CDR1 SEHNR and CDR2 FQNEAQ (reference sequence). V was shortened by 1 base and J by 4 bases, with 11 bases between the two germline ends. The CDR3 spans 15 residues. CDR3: CASSLGAEMYNEQFF. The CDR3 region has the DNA TGTGCCAGCAGCTTAGGGGCGGAGATGTACAATGAGCAGTTCTTC.

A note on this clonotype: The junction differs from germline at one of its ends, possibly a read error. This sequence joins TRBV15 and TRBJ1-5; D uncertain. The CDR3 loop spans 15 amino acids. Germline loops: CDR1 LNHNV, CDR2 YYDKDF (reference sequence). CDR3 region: CATSRDAPPGRTQNF. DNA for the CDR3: TGTGCCACCAGCAGAGATGCCCCCCCCGGCCGGACCCAGAATTTT.

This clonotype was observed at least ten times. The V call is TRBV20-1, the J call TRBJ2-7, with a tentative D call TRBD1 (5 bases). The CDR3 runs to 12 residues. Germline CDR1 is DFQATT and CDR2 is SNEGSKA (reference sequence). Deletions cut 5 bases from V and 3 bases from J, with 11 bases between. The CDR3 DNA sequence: TGCAGTGCTGGTCCCGACAGCTACGAGCAGTACTTC. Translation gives CSAGPDSYEQYF.

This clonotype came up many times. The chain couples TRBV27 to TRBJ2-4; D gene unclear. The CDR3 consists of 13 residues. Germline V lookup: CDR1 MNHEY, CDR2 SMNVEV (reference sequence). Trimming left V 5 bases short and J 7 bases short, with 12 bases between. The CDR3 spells CASSLNRINIQYF. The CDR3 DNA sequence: TGTGCCAGCAGTCTAAACCGTATTAACATTCAGTACTTC.

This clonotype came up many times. DNA for the CDR3: TGCGCCAGCAGCTTGATCACTACCGGAACCGGGGAGCTGTTTTTT. It codes for CASSLITTGTGELFF. This chain links TRBV5-1 with TRBJ2-2; unclear D gene. V was clipped by 1 base and J by 5 bases, with 12 bases between them. The CDR3 extends over 15 amino acids. Germline CDR1 reads SGHRS; CDR2 reads YFSETQ.

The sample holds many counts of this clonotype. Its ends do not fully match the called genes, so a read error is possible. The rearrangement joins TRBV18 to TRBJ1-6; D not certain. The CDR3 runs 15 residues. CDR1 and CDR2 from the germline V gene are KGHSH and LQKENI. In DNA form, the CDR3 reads TGTGCCAGCTCACCAGGAAGCTCCTATAATTCACCCCTCAACTTT. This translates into CASSPGSSYNSPLNF.

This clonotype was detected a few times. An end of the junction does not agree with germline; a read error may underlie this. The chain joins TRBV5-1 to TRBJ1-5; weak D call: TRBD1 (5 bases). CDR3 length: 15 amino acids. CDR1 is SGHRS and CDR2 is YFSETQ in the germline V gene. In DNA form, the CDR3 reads TGCGCCAGCAGACCAGGGTGGGAAGGGAATCAGCCCCAGAATTTT. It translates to CASRPGWEGNQPQNF.

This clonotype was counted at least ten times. Here the CDR3 DNA reads TGCGCCAGCAGTGTACGGAGTGCCGAGACCCAGTACTTC. As protein: CASSVRSAETQYF. J is TRBJ2-5 and V is TRBV5-1; D gene unclear. Germline V gene sequence: CDR1 SGHRS, CDR2 YFSETQ. Trimming removed 5 bases from V and 5 bases from J, with 13 bases in between. The CDR3 spans 13 residues.

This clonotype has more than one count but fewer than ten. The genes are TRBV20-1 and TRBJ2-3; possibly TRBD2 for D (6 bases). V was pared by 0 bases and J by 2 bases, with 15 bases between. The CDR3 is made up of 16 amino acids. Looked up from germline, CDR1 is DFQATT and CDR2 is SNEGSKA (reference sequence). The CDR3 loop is CSARDGTGRNTDTQYF. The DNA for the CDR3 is TGCAGTGCTAGAGATGGGACTGGTCGGAACACAGATACGCAGTATTTT.

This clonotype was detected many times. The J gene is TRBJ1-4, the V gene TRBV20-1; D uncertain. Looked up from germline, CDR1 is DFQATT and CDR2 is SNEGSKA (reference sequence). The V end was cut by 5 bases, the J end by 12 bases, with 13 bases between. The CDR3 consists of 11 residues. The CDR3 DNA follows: TGCAGTGCTGGGCGGGTGGGCGAACTGTTTTTT. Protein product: CSAGRVGELFF.

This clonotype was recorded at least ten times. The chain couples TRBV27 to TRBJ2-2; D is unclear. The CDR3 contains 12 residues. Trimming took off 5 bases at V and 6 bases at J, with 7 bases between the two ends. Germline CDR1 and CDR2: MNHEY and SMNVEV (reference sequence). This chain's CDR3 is CASSDFAGELFF. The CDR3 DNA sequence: TGTGCCAGCAGTGATTTTGCCGGGGAGCTGTTTTTT.

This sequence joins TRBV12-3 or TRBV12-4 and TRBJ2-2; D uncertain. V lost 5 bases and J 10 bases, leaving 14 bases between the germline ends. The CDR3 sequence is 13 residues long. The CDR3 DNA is TGTGCCAGCAGTCACCCGGGTCCGTCGGAGCTGTTTTTT. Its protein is CASSHPGPSELFF.

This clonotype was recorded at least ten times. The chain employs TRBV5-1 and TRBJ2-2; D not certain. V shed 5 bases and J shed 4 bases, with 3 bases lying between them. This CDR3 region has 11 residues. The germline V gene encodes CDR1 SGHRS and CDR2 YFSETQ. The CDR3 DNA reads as TGCGCCAGCAGGATCACCGGGGAGCTGTTTTTT. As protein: CASRITGELFF.

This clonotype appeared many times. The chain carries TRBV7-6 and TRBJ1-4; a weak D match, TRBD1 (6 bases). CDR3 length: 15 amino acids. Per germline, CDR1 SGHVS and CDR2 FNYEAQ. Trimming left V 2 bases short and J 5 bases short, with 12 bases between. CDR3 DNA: TGTGCCAGCAGCTTAAAGGCGGGGGGCAATGAAAAACTGTTTTTT. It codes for CASSLKAGGNEKLFF.

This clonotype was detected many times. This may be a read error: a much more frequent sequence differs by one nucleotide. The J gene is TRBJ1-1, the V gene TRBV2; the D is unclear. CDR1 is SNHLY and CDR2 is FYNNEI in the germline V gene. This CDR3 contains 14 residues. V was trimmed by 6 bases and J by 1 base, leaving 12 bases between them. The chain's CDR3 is CASRESTQNTEAFF. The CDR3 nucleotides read TGTGCCAGCAGAGAAAGTACACAGAACACTGAAGCTTTCTTT.

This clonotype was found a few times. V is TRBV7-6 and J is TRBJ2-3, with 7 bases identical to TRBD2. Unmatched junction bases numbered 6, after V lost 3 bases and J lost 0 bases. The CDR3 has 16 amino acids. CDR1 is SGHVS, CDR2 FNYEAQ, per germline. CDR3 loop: CASSFGGGSSTDTQYF. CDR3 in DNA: TGTGCCAGCAGCTTCGGCGGGGGTTCTAGCACAGATACGCAGTATTTT. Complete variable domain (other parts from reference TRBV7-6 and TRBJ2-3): GAGVSQSPRYKVTKRGQDVALRCDPISGHVSLYWYRQALGQGPEFLTYFNYEAQQDKSGLPNDRFSAERPEGSISTLTIQRTEQRDSAMYRCASSFGGGSSTDTQYFGPGTRLTVL.

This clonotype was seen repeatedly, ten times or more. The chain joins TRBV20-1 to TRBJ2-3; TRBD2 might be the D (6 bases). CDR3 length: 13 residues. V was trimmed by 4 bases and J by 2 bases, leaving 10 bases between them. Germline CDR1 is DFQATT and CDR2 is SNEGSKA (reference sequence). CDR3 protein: CSATSAITDTQYF. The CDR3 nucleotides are TGCAGTGCTACTAGCGCTATCACAGATACGCAGTATTTT.

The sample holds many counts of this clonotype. The CDR3 reads CSVESEGFEAFF. The CDR3 region has the DNA TGCAGCGTAGAAAGCGAGGGATTTGAAGCTTTCTTT. The chain carries TRBV29-1 and TRBJ1-1; D gene uncertain. With 6 bases removed from V and 7 bases from J, the gap between germline ends came to 15 bases. The germline gives CDR1 SQVTM, CDR2 ANQGSEA. The CDR3 is 12 amino acids. Full variable domain (missing parts from reference TRBV29-1 and TRBJ1-1): SAVISQKPSRDICQRGTSLTIQCQVDSQVTMMFWYRQQPGQSLTLIATANQGSEATYESGFVIDKFPISRPNLTFSTLTVSNMSPEDSSIYLCSVESEGFEAFFGQGTRLTVV.

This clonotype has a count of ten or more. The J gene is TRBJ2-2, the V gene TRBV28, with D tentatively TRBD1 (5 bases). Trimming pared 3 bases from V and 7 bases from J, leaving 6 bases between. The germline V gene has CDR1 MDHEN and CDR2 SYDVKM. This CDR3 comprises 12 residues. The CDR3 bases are TGTGCCAGCAGTTTGCAGGGCGGGGAGCTGTTTTTT. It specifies CASSLQGGELFF.

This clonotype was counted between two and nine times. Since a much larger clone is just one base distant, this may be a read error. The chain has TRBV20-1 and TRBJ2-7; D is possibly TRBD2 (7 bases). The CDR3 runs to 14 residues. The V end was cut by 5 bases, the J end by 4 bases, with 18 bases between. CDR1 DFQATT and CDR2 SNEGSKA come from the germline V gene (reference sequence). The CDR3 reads CSAFEGGIWYEQYF. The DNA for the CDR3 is TGCAGTGCTTTCGAGGGGGGGATATGGTACGAGCAGTACTTC.

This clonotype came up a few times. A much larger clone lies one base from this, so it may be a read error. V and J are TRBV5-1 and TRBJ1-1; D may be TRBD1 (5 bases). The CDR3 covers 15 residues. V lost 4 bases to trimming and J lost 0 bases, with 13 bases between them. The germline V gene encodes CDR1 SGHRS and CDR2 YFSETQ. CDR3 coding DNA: TGCGCCAGCAGCCCGTCCGGGGGGATGAACACTGAAGCTTTCTTT. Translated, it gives CASSPSGGMNTEAFF. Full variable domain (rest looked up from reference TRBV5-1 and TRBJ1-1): KAGVTQTPRYLIKTRGQQVTLSCSPISGHRSVSWYQQTPGQGLQFLFEYFSETQRNKGNFPGRFSGRQFSNSRSEMNVSTLELGDSALYLCASSPSGGMNTEAFFGQGTRLTVV.